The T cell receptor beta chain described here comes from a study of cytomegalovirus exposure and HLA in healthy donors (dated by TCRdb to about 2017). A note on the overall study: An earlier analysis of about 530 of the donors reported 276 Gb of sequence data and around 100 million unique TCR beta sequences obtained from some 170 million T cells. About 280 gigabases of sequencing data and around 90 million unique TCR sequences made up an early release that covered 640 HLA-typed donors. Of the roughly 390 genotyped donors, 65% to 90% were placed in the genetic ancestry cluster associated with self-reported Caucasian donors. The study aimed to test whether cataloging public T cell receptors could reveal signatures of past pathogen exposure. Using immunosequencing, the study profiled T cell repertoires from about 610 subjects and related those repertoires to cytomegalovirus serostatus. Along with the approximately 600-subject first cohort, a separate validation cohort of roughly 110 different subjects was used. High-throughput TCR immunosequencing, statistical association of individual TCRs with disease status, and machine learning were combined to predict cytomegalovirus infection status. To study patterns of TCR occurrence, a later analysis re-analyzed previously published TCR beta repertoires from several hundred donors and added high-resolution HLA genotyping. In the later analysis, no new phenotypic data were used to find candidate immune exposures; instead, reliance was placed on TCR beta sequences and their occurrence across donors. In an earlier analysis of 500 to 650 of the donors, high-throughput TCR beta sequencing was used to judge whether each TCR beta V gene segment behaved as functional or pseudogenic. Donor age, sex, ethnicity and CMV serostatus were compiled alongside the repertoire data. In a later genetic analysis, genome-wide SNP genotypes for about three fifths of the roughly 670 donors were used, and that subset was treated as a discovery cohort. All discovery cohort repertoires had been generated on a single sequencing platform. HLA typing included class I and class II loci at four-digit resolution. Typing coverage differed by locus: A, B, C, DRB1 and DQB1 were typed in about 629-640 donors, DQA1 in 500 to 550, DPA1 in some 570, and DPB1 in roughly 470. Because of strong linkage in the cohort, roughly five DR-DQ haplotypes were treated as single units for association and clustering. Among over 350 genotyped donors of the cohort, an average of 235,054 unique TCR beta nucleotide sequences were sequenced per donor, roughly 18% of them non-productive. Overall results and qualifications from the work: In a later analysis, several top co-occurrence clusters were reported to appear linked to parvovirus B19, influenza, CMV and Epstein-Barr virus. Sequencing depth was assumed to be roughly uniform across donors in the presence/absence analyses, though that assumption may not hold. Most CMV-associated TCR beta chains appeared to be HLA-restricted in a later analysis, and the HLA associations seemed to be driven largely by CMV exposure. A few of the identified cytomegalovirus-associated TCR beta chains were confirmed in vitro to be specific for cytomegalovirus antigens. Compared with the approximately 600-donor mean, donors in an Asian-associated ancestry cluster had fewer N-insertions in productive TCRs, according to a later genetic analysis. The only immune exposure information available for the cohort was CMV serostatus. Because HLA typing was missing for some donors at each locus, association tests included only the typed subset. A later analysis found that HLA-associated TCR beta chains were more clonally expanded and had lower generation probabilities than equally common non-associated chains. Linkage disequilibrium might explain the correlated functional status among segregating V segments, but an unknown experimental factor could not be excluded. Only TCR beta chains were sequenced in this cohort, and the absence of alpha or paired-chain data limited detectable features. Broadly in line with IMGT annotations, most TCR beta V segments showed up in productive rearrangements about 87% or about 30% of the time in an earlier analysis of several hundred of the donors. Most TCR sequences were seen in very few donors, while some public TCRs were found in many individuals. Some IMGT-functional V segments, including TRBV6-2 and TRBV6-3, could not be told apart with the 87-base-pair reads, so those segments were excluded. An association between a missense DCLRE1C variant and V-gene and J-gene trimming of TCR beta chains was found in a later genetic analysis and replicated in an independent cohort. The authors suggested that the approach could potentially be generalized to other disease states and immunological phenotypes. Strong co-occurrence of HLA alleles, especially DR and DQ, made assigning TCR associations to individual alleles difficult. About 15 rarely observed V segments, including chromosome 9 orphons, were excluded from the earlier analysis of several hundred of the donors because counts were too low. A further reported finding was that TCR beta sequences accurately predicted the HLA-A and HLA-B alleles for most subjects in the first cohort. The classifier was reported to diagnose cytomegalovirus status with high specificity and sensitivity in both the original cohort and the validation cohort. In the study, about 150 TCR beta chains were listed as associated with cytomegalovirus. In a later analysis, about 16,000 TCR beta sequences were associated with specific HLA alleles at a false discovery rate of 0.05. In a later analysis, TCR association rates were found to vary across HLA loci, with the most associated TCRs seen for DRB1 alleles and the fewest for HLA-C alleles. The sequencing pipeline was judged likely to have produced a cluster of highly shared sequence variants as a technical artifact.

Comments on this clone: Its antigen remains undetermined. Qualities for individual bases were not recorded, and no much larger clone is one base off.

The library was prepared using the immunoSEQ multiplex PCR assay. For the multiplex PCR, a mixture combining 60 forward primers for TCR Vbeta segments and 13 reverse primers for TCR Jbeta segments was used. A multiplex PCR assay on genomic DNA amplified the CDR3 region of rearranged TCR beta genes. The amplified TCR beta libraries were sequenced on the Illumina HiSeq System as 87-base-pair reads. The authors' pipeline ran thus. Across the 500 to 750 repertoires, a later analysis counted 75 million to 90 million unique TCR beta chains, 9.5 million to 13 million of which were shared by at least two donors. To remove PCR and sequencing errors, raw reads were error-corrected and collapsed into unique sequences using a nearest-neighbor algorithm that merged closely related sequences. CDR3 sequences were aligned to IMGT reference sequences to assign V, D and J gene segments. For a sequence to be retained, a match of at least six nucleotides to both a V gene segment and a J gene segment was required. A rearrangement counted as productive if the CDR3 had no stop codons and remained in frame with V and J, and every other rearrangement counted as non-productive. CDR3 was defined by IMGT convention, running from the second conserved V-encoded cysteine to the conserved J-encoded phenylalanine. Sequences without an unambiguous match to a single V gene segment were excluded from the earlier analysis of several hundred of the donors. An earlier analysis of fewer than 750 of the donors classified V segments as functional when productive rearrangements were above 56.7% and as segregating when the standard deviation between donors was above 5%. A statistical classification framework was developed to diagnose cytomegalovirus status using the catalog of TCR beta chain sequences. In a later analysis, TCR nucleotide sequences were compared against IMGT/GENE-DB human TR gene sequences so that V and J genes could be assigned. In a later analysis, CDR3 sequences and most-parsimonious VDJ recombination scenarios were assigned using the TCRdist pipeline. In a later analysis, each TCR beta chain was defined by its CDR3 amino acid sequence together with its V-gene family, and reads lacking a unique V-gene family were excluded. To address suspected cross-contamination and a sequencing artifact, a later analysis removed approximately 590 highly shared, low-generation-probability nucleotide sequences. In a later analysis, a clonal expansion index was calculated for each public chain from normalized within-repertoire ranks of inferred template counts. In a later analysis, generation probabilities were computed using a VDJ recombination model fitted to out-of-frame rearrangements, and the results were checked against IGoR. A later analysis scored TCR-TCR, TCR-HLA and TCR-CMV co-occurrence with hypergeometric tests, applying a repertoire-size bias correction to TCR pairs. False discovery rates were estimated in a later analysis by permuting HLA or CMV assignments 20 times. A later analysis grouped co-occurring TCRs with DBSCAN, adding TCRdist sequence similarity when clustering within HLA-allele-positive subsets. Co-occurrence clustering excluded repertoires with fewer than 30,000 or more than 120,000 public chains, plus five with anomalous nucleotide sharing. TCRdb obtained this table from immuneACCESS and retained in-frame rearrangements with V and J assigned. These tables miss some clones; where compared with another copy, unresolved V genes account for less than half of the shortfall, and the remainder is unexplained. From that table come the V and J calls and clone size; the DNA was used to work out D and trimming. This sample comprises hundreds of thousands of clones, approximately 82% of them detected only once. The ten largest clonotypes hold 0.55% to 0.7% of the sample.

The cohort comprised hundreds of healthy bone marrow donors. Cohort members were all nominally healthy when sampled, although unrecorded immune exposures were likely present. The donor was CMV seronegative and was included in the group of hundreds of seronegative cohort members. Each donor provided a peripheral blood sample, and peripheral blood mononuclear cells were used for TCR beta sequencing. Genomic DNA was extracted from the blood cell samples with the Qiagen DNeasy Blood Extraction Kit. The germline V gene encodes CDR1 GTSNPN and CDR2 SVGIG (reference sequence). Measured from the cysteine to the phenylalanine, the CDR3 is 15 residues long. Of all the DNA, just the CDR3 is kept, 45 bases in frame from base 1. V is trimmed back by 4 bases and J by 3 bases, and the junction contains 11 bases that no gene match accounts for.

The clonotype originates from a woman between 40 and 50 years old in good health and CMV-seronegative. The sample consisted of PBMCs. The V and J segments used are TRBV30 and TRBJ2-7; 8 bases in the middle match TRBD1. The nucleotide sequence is TGTGCCTGGATCCCACCCCACAGGGGGTTCTACGAGCAGTACTTC. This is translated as CAWIPPHRGFYEQYF.